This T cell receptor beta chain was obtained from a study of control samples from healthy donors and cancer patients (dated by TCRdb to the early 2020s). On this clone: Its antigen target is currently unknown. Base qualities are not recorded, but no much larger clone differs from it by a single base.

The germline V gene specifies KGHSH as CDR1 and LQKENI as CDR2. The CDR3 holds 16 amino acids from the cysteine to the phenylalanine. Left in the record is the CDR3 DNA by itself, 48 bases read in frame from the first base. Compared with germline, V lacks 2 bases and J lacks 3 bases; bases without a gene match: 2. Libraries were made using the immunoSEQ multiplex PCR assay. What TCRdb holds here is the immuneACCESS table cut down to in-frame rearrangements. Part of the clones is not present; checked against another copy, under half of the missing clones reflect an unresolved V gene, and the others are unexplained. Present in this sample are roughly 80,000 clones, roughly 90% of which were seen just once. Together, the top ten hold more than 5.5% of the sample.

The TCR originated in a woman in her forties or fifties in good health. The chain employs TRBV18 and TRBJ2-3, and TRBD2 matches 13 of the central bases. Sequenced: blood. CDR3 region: CASSPGLAGVTDTQYF. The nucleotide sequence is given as TGTGCCAGCTCACCAGGACTAGCGGGGGTGACAGATACGCAGTATTTT.